This T cell receptor (beta chain) was documented in a study of a mutant IDH1 vaccine in newly diagnosed glioma. Study as a whole: Eight vaccine doses were administered to patients at weeks 1, 3, 5, 7, 11, 15, 19 and 23. Every participant had undergone radiotherapy, temozolomide, or both before, and most underwent both. Study-level points and caveats: Whatever changes occurred in top peripheral T cell clonotypes seemed unrelated to pseudoprogression. Immune responses induced by vaccination arose in 93.3% of the patients.

Time point specified: week 11, during vaccination. Topical imiquimod accompanied each vaccine dose, which consisted of 300 ug of mutant IDH1 20-mer peptide. Per germline, CDR1 LNHNV and CDR2 YYDKDF (reference sequence). CDR3 length: 15 amino acids. V was pared by 5 bases and J by 5 bases, with 18 bases between. Only in-frame clones appear in the TCRdb table, and some are missing; sequencing was by immunoSEQ multiplex PCR. In the table there are about 130,000 clones, about four fifths of which are singletons. On this clone itself: Its antigen is unknown.

The input for sequencing was PBMCs, taken from a glioma patient whose treatment included an IDH1 peptide vaccine. The clonotype was recovered from a man aged 40-55 years with glioma. J is TRBJ2-5 and V is TRBV15; possible D gene TRBD2, 6 bases. The CDR3 reads CATSEGRDDTETQYF. CDR3 nucleotides: TGTGCCACCAGCGAAGGGCGGGACGACACGGAGACCCAGTACTTC.